This is a list of T cell receptor beta chains from one sample in a study of cytomegalovirus exposure and HLA in healthy donors. Assay: immunoSEQ multiplex PCR; the TCRdb copy retains only in-frame clones and omits some. The table includes 100,000 to 150,000 clones, about 73% detected once. Input material: PBMCs. The receptor source for this set is a woman between 50 and 59 years old in good health and CMV-seropositive. Each CDR3 is given with its conserved first and last residue. Each record gives: V gene, J gene, clone size, CDR3 protein. Rows may omit the clone size; those that give it use once, few, many or a size class.

>TRBV5-5|TRBJ1-1|NA
CASSRHDRMNTEAFF
>TRBV7-9|TRBJ2-3|NA
CASKRRQDTDTQYF
>TRBV5-1|TRBJ2-2|NA
CASTGGTGTGELFF
>TRBV19|TRBJ2-7|NA
CASTPSDARFYEQYF
>TRBV5-4|TRBJ1-6|NA
CASSGQGAPGGDSPLHF
>TRBV6-1|TRBJ2-7|NA
CASVTGANSQYEQYF
>TRBV5-1|TRBJ2-7|NA
CASSLTGTSGGYEQYF
>TRBV4-1|TRBJ2-2|NA
CASARTGSKSGSYTGELFF
>TRBV4-2|TRBJ2-7|NA
CASSQDQRGVYEQYF
>TRBV5-1|TRBJ1-4|NA
CASSLGGRSNEKLFF
>TRBV10-3|TRBJ2-5|NA
CAISDALGQGLQETQYF
>TRBV4-1|TRBJ2-3|NA
CASSQENARDTQYF
>TRBV11-3|TRBJ2-1|NA
CASSFERASNEQFF
>TRBV7-2|TRBJ2-3|NA
CASSLVSSGTSTDTQYF
>TRBV7-2|TRBJ2-1|NA
CASSPRAGGDNEQFF
>TRBV5-1|TRBJ2-5|NA
CASSPTGTNEETQYF
>TRBV6-5|TRBJ2-7|NA
CASSRQGANYEQYF
>TRBV9|TRBJ2-3|NA
CASSVAVDTQYF
>TRBV2|TRBJ2-1|NA
CASSDQGFLYNEQFF
>TRBV6-5|TRBJ1-6|NA
CASSLAGGGNSPLHF
>TRBV4-2|TRBJ2-1|NA
CASSGLAVYNEQFF
>TRBV11-3|TRBJ2-1|NA
CASSSSGNEQFF
>TRBV7-2|TRBJ1-5|NA
CASSSSGDQPQHF
>TRBV4-1|TRBJ1-2|NA
CATAGGEGRFGYTF
>TRBV19|TRBJ2-1|few
CASSPAGNSYNEQFF
>TRBV6-5|TRBJ1-2|NA
CASRNDRERNYGYTF
>TRBV29-1|TRBJ2-7|NA
CSVQAGGNSYEQYF